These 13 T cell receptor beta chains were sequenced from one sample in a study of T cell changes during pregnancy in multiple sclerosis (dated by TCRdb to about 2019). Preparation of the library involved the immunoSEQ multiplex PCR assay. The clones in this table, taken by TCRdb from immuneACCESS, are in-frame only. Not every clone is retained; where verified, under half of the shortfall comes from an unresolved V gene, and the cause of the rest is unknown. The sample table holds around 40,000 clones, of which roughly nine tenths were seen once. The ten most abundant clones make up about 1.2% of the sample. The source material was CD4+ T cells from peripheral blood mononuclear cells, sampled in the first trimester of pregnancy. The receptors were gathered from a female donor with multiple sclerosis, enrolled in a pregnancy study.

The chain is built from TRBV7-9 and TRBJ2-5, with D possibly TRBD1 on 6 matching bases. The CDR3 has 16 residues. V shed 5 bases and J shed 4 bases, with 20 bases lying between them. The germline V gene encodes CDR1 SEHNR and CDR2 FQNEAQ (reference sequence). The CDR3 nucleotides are TGTGCCAGCAGCCCGGGTGGGCTAGGGGGTCGAGAGACCCAGTACTTC. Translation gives CASSPGGLGGRETQYF.

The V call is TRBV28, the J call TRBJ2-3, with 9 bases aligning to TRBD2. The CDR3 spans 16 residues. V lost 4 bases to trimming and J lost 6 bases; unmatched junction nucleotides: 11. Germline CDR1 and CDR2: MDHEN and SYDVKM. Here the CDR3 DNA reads TGTGCCAGCAGTTCCCCGGGGGCGGGAGGGAGGGATACGCAGTATTTT. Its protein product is CASSSPGAGGRDTQYF.

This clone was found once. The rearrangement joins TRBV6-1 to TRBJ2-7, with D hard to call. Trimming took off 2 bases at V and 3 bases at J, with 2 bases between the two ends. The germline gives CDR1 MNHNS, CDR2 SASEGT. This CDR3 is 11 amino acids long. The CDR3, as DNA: TGTGCCAGCAGTGAACACTACGAGCAGTACTTC. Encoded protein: CASSEHYEQYF.

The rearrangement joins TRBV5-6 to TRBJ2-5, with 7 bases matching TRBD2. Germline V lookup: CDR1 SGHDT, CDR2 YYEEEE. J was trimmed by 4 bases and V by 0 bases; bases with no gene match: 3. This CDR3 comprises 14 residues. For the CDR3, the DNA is TGTGCCAGCAGCTTGGGCGGGAGAGGAGAGACCCAGTACTTC. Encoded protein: CASSLGGRGETQYF.

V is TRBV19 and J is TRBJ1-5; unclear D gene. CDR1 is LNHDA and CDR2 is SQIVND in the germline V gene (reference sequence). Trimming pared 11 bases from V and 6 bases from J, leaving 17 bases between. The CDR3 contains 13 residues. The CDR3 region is CASKDFSGQPQHF. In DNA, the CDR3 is TGTGCCTCCAAGGATTTTAGCGGTCAGCCCCAGCATTTT.

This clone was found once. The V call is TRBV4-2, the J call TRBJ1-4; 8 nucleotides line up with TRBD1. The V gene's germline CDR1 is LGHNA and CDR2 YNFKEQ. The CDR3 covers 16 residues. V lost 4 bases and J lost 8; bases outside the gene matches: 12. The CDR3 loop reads CASSPVQGQGVEKLFF. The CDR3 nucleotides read TGTGCCAGCAGCCCCGTACAAGGACAGGGTGTAGAAAAACTGTTTTTT.

CDR3 region: CASIFGGQSTDTQYF. The CDR3, as DNA: TGCGCCAGCATCTTTGGGGGACAGTCCACAGATACGCAGTATTTT. The chain links TRBV5-1 to TRBJ2-3; 7 nucleotides align to TRBD1. CDR1 is SGHRS and CDR2 is YFSETQ in the germline V gene. V lost 6 bases to trimming and J lost 2 bases; unmatched junction nucleotides: 9. The CDR3 is 15 amino acids.

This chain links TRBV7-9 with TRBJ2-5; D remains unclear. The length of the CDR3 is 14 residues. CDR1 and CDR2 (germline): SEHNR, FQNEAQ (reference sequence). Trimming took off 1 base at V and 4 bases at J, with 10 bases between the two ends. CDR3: CASSLGTTGETQYF. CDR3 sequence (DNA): TGTGCCAGCAGCTTAGGAACTACGGGAGAGACCCAGTACTTC.

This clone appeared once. Here the CDR3 reads CAWSAPWGGSTEAFF. The CDR3 DNA sequence: TGTGCCTGGAGTGCCCCATGGGGGGGTAGTACTGAAGCTTTCTTT. The V gene is TRBV30, the J gene TRBJ1-1; a weak D match, TRBD1 (5 bases). Germline V CDR1 and CDR2: GTSNPN, SVGIG (reference sequence). The CDR3 spans 15 residues. Trimming shortened V by 1 base and J by 5 bases, and 17 bases separated the two germline ends.

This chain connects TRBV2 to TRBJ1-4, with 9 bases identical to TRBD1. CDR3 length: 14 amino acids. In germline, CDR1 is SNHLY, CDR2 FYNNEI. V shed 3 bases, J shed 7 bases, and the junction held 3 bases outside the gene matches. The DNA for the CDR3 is TGTGCCAGCAGTGATGGGACAGGGAGTGAAAAACTGTTTTTT. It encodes CASSDGTGSEKLFF.

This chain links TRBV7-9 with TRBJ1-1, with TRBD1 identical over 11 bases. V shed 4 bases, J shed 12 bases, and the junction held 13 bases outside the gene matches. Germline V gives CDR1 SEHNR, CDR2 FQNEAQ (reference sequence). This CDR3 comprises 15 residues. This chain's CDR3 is CASSSKNPGQGATFF. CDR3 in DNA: TGTGCCAGCAGCTCCAAAAATCCCGGACAGGGGGCTACTTTCTTT.

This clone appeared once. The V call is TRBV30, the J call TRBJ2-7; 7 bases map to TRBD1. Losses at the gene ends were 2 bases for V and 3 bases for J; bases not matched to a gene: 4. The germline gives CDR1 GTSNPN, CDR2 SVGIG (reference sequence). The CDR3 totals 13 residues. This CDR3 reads CAWSPGTVYEQYF. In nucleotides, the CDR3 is TGTGCCTGGAGTCCCGGGACAGTCTACGAGCAGTACTTC.

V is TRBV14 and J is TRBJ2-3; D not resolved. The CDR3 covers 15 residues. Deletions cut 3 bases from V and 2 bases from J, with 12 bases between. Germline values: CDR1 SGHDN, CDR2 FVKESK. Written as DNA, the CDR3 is TGTGCCAGCAGCCATATACAGATCCTCACAGATACGCAGTATTTT. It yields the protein CASSHIQILTDTQYF.